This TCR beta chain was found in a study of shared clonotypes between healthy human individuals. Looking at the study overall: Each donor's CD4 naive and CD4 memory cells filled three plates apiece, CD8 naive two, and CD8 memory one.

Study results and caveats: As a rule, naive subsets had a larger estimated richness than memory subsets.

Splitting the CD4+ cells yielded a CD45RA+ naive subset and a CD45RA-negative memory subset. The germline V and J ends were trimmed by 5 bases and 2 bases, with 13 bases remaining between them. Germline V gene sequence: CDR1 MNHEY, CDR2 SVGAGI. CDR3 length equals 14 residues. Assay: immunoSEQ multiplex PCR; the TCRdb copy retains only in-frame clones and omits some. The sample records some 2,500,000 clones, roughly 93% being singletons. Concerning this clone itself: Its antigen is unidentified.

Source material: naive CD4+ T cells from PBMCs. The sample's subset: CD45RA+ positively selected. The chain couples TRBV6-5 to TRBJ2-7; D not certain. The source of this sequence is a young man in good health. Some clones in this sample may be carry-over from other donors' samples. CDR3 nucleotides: TGTGCCAGCAGTAAGGAAGGACGGGCCTACGAGCAGTACTTC. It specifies CASSKEGRAYEQYF.